Described below is a single T cell receptor beta chain sequence and its context. Its antigen is unidentified. This sample was taken from a study of T-cell memory formation after mild COVID-19. At the level of the study: TCR clusters were mostly donor specific.

TCRdb independently ran MiXCR on the 5' RACE reads; one entry per CDR3 protein. The table includes 280,000 or so distinct CDR3 sequences, 7% to 10% detected once. V was clipped by 0 bases and J by 7 bases, with 10 bases between them. Germline V gives CDR1 MGHRA, CDR2 YSYEKL. The CDR3 covers 15 residues. Notes on the study in general: The pre-infection memory compartment contained some responding clones, suggesting cross-reactive memory joined.

Sequenced: PBMCs or a T cell subset sorted from them (not recorded which). This rearrangement joins TRBV4-1 to TRBJ1-6, with D possibly being TRBD1 (5 bases). This receptor was identified in a man between 18 and 35 years old who had mild COVID-19 (a few samples of this study predate the infection). Cell type and time point are not known. CDR3 amino acids: CASSQDRVRNSPLHF. The CDR3 DNA follows: TGCGCCAGCAGCCAAGACAGGGTCAGGAATTCACCCCTCCACTTT.